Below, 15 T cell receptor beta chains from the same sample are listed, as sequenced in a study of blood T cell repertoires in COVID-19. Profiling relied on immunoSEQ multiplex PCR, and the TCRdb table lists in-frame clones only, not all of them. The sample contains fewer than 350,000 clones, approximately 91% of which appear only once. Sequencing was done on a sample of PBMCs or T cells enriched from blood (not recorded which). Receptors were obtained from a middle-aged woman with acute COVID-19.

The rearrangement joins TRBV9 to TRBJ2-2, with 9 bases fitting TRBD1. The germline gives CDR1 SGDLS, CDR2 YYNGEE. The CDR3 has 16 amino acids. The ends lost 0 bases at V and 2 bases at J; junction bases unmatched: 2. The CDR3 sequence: CASSVGQGGNTGELFF. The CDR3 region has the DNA TGTGCCAGCAGCGTAGGACAGGGGGGAAACACCGGGGAGCTGTTTTTT. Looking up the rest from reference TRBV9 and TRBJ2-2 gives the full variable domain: DSGVTQTPKHLITATGQRVTLRCSPRSGDLSVYWYQQSLDQGLQFLIQYYNGEERAKGNILERFSAQQFPDLHSELNLSSLELGDSALYFCASSVGQGGNTGELFFGEGSRLTVL.

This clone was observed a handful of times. For the CDR3, the DNA is TGTGCCAGCAGCTTTTCCGGACAGCCTTCCTATGGCTACACCTTC. Translated, it gives CASSFSGQPSYGYTF. The chain couples TRBV7-2 to TRBJ1-2; TRBD1 might be the D (6 bases). CDR3 length: 15 residues. Trimming removed 3 bases at V and 4 bases at J, with 15 bases between. Looked up from germline, CDR1 is SGHTA and CDR2 is FQGNSA.

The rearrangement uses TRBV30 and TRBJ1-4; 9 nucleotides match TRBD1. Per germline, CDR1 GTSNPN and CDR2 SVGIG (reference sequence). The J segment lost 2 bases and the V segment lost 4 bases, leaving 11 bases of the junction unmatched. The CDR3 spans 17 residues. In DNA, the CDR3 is TGTGCCTGGACAAACTCACAGGGGGCACTGACTAATGAAAAACTGTTTTTT. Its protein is CAWTNSQGALTNEKLFF.

The CDR3 loop reads CASSIGGPGTGELFF. CDR3 sequence (DNA): TGTGCCAGTAGTATAGGAGGTCCGGGGACCGGGGAGCTGTTTTTT. The rearrangement joins TRBV19 to TRBJ2-2; D may be TRBD2 (5 bases). The CDR3 has 15 residues. The germline V and J ends were trimmed by 1 base and 5 bases, with 11 bases remaining between them. The germline gives CDR1 LNHDA, CDR2 SQIVND (reference sequence).

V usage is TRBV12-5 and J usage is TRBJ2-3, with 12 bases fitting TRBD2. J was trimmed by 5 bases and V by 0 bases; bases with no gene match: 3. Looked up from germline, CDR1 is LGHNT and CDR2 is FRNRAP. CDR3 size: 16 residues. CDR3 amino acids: CASGLVLAGGVDTQYF. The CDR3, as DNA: TGTGCTAGTGGTTTGGTACTAGCGGGAGGTGTAGATACGCAGTATTTT.

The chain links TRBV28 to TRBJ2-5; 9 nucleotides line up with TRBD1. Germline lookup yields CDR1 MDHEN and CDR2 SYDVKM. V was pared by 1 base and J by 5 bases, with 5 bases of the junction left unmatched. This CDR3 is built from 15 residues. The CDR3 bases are TGTGCCAGCAGTTTATTAGGGACAGGGTACGAGACCCAGTACTTC. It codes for CASSLLGTGYETQYF.

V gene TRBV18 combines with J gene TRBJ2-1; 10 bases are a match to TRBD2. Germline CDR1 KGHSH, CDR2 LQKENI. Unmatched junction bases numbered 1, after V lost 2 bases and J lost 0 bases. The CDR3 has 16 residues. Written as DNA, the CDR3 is TGTGCCAGCTCACCAAGGACTAGCGGCTCCTACAATGAGCAGTTCTTC. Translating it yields CASSPRTSGSYNEQFF.

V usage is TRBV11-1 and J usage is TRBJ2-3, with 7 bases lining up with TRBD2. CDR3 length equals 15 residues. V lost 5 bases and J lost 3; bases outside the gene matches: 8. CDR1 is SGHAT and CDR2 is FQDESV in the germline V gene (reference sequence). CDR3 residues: CASSPSGGETDTQYF. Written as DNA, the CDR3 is TGTGCCAGCAGCCCCTCGGGGGGTGAAACAGATACGCAGTATTTT.

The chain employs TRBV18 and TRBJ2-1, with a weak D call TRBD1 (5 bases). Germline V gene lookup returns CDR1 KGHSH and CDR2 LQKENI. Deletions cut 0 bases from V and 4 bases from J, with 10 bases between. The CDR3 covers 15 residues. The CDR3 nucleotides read TGTGCCAGCTCACCACCCAGGGTCGGGTACAATGAGCAGTTCTTC. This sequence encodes CASSPPRVGYNEQFF. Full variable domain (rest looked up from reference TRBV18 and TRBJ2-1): NAGVMQNPRHLVRRRGQEARLRCSPMKGHSHVYWYRQLPEEGLKFMVYLQKENIIDESGMPKERFSAEFPKEGPSILRIQQVVRGDSAAYFCASSPPRVGYNEQFFGPGTRLTVL.

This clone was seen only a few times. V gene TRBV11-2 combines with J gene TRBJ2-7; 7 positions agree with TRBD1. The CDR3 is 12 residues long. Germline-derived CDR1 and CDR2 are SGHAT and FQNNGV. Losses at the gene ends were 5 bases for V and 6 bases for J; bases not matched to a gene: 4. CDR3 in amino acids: CASSRDSGEQYF. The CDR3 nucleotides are TGTGCCAGCAGCCGGGACAGCGGCGAGCAGTACTTC.

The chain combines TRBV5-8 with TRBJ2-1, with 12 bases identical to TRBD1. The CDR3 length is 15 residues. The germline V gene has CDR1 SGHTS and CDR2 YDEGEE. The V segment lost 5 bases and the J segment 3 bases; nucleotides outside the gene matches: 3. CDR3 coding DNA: TGTGCCAGCAGGGGACAGGGGGCCTTCTACAATGAGCAGTTCTTC. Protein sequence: CASRGQGAFYNEQFF.

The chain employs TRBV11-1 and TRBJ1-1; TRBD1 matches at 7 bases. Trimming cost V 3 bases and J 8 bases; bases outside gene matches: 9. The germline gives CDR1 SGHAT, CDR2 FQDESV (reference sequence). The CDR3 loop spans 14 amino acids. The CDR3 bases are TGTGCCAGCAGCTTTGCCTCGACAGGGACCGAAGCTTTCTTT. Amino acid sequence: CASSFASTGTEAFF.

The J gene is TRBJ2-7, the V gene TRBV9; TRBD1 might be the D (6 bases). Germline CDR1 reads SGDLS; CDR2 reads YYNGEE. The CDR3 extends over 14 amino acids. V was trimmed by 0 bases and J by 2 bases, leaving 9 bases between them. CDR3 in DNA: TGTGCCAGCAGCGTAGCTACAGGGACCTACGAGCAGTACTTC. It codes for CASSVATGTYEQYF.

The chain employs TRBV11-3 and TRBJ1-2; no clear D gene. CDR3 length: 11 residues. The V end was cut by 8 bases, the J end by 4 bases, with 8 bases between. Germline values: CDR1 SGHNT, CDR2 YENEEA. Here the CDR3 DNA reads TGTGCCAGCGCGATAACCTATGGCTACACCTTC. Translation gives CASAITYGYTF.

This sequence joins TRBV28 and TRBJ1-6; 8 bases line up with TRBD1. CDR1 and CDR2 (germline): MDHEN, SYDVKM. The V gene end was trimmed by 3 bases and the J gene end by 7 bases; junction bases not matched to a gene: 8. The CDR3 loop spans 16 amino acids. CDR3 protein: CASSFLGQGQNSPLHF. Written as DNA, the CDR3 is TGTGCCAGCAGTTTCCTAGGACAGGGCCAGAATTCACCCCTCCACTTT.